The entry that follows covers one T cell receptor beta chain sequence. Its antigen is unknown. Base qualities are not provided; no much larger clone lies one nucleotide away. This sample stems from a study of T cell responses to AZD1222 COVID-19 vaccine (dated by TCRdb to the early 2020s). Regarding the complete study: AZD1222 recipients given second doses at about 4 weeks or at about 12 weeks were pooled, since spike-specific TCR depth and breadth were not found to differ between the two schedules. A total of about 250 trial participants underwent TCR sequencing, of whom 200 to 220 had received two doses of AZD1222 and around 26 had received two doses of the MenACWY control vaccine. Enrollment into the trials was organized by age into subgroups of 18-55, 56-69 and 70-plus years, and those subgroups contained roughly 150, 30 and 60 TCR-sequenced participants, respectively.

Including cysteine and phenylalanine, the CDR3 has 15 amino acids. This entry keeps only the CDR3 DNA: 45 bases, framed from base 1. Via the germline V gene, CDR1 is KGHSH and CDR2 LQKENI. V and J lose 6 bases and 1 base, and a span of 15 bases separates them. Read against the paper, the sample's time point label means: baseline before first vaccination. Samples from vaccinated people were obtained from the UK trials COV001 and COV002, which included a single-blind randomized controlled phase 2/3 trial of AZD1222 (ChAdOx1 nCoV-19) in healthy adults. Trial participant PBMC samples were collected at day 0 and day 28 after the second dose for TCRbeta chain sequencing. Points the paper makes about the study in general: The 56-69-year group was small, and its depth increase did not reach significance, likely because of low power. After two AZD1222 doses, spike-specific TCR breadth and depth were significantly higher than at day 0 and than in MenACWY recipients. Only 5 to 7 AZD1222 recipients were SARS-CoV-2 seropositive at baseline, limiting conclusions about previously exposed vaccinees. Epitopes outside the regions mutated in the B.1.351 and B.1.1.7 variants were reportedly recognized by nearly half of the unique spike-specific TCRs. CD4 TCRs associated with the vaccine covered the entire spike protein, and the dominant responses were in regions 160-218 and 743-854. No day 14 peak-response samples were available, so repertoires were characterized only after the peak T cell response. Participants were mostly white British and included more females than males, and it was suggested by the authors that clonal diversity may have been underestimated.

The CDR3 regions of human TCRbeta chains were analyzed by immunosequencing. From the authors' description of their analysis: TCRs in the repertoires were compared against a reference library of SARS-CoV-2-specific TCRs that had been generated with the MIRA antigen-specificity platform. Breadth was defined as the fraction of unique TCRs that were SARS-CoV-2-associated, and depth was defined as the fraction of total T cells that were SARS-CoV-2-associated. Using the MIRA data, each spike-specific TCR was mapped to the spike region that the TCR reacts to and placed in a CD4 or CD8 class. Log10-transformed breadth and depth values were compared by one-way ANOVA with Sidak's multiple comparisons tests. TCRdb stores this immuneACCESS table with in-frame sequences only. Part of the clones is absent; in the studies checked, under half of the shortfall reflects unresolved V genes, and no reason is known for the rest. The V and J calls and the clone size are those of that table, but D and trimming were determined from the DNA. This sample gives 95,000 to 110,000 clones in total; about 90% of them show up just once. The top ten constitute under 25% of the sample.

The specimen was peripheral blood, collected on day 0 of AZD1222 vaccination. This TCR was sampled from an adult in good health. Recombination connected TRBV18 to TRBJ1-2; possibly the D gene is TRBD1, per 5 matching bases. The CDR3 corresponds to CASSVTGQINYGYTF. The DNA sequence is given as TGTGCCAGCTCCGTAACGGGGCAGATTAACTATGGCTACACCTTC.